The table lists the clone carrying this T cell receptor (beta chain) with many counts. As yet, its antigen is unknown. This entry comes from a study of human T cells and chemical hapten exposure. Study-level information: Cases of alopecia areata, totalis or universalis occurred in a predominantly female patient group.

Study results and caveats: Significantly more large CDR3 similarity clusters arose among expanded TCRs than among controls.

Using its own MiXCR run on the RACE reads, TCRdb lists one record per CDR3 protein. Of 60,000 to 65,000 distinct CDR3 sequences listed, approximately 10% are singletons. Time point given: patch test 3, about 24 weeks after DPC sensitization. The treatment denotes: therapeutic diphenylcyclopropenone sensitization with weekly scalp DPC. The CDR3 consists of 14 residues. Germline CDR1 KGHSH, CDR2 LQKENI. The ends were cut back, 6 bases at V and 7 bases at J, with 15 bases in the middle. Sequencing used whole blood, obtained in connection with sensitization to the hapten diphenylcyclopropenone (DPC). The rearrangement links TRBV18 to TRBJ1-4; weak D call: TRBD1 (5 bases). The TCR sequence derives from a woman aged 30 to 39 with alopecia areata. Some clones in this sample may be carry-over from other donors' samples. The CDR3 here is CASSRQSQGEKLFF. CDR3 in DNA: TGTGCCAGCTCCCGACAGTCCCAGGGTGAAAAACTGTTTTTT.